The entry that follows covers one TCR beta chain sequence. Using RNA template, CDR3s of TCR alpha and beta were amplified with iRepertoire arm-PCR. MiXCR, applied by TCRdb to the multiplex PCR reads, yields one record per CDR3 protein. The repertoire holds about 89,000 distinct CDR3 sequences, with about a quarter as singletons. The data stem from a study of glioma-infiltrating T cells. The receptor's source is a human donor with low-grade glioma or glioblastoma, undergoing nonglioma brain surgery, or in good health (not recorded which). The sample consisted of glioma tissue, nonneoplastic brain tissue, or PBMCs (not recorded which).

The CDR3 region is CASSRGEGHGYTF. DNA for the CDR3: TGTGCCAGCAGCCGGGGAGAGGGTCATGGCTACACCTTC. The chain joins TRBV4-2 to TRBJ1-2; D call uncertain. V shed 4 bases and J shed 6 bases, with 12 bases lying between them. The CDR3 length is 13 residues. Germline loops: CDR1 LGHNA, CDR2 YNFKEQ.